This T cell receptor (beta chain) was sequenced during a study of response to subunit inactivated influenza vaccine. One entry per CDR3 protein, called by TCRdb with MiXCR from the RT-PCR reads. Here the sample spans 550,000 to 800,000 distinct CDR3 sequences, around 16% being singletons. Study-wide results and limits: Each seasonal influenza vaccination recruits few new T cells, the authors suggested.

To note about this clonotype: Antigen: not known.

With 6 bases removed from V and 6 bases from J, the gap between germline ends came to 16 bases. This CDR3 spans 13 amino acids. Germline CDR1 and CDR2: DFQATT and SNEGSKA (reference sequence). Sequencing was performed on PBMCs from blood, taken about 13 days after vaccination. The chain has TRBV20-1 and TRBJ2-3; D is undetermined. The receptor was isolated from a man in his forties or fifties who received an inactivated influenza vaccine. The chain's CDR3 is CSASKLTQDTQYF. CDR3 coding DNA: TGCAGTGCCAGCAAGCTGACTCAGGATACGCAGTATTTT.